This TCR beta chain originates from a study of T cells in Graves' hyperthyroidism and ophthalmopathy. When ophthalmopathy did not progress within 18 months, Graves' hyperthyroidism was considered stable. These patients, aged 18 to 65, had recently diagnosed hyperthyroidism lasting under 2 months. Together with thyroid ultrasound, orbital computed tomography, serum thyroxine and TRAb, clinical symptoms were used for diagnoses. Authors of the study amplified TCR beta CDR3 regions from RNA transcripts. HTBI primers were employed in a first-round RT-PCR of the TCR CDR3. One entry per CDR3 protein results from TCRdb running MiXCR on the multiplex PCR reads. Of around 200,000 distinct CDR3 sequences listed, around 16% were seen once; the top ten hold about 45%. This clonotype was recorded at least ten times. Germline lookup yields CDR1 KGHDR and CDR2 SFDVKD. The CDR3 totals 15 residues. The V and J ends lost 2 bases and 4 bases respectively, with 13 bases between them.

The rearrangement uses TRBV24-1 and TRBJ2-5; TRBD2 might be the D (5 bases). The receptor was derived from a man in his forties with Graves' hyperthyroidism. The specimen was blood. The CDR3 bases are TGTGCCACCAGTGATTCGAGTGCGGCGGGAGAGACCCAGTACTTC. Amino acid sequence: CATSDSSAAGETQYF.